This TCR beta chain was profiled in a study of control samples from healthy donors and cancer patients. CDR3 length: 16 amino acids. Produced via immunoSEQ multiplex PCR; TCRdb's table is partial and in-frame only. The profile shows 100,000 to 150,000 clones, around nine tenths of them singletons. The sequenced sample consisted of blood. The V gene is TRBV21-1, the J gene TRBJ1-5; TRBD1, the table's D call, was not compared with the DNA. TRBV21-1 is marked as a pseudogene. The TCR sequence derives from a man between 18 and 29 years old in good health. The CDR3 DNA is TGTGCCAGCACCACGGACAGGGCTAATAGCAATCAGCCCCAGCATTTT. It is translated as CASTTDRANSNQPQHF.